This TCR beta chain was sequenced for a study of T cells in Graves' hyperthyroidism and ophthalmopathy. Study-level findings and limits: Blood also held most thyroid clonotypes expanded beyond 0.001.

Germline-derived CDR1 and CDR2 are SGHNT and YENEEA. The CDR3 has 14 residues. Calling Graves' hyperthyroidism stable meant ophthalmopathy did not progress within 18 months. Subjects aged 18 to 65 presented with newly diagnosed hyperthyroidism of less than 2 months' duration. Researchers amplified the TCR beta CDR3 regions from RNA transcripts. HTBI primers were the set used in a first-round RT-PCR of the TCR CDR3. TCRdb redid the calling of the multiplex PCR reads with MiXCR, one entry per CDR3 protein. Of about 610,000 distinct CDR3 sequences listed, approximately 44% were seen once; the top ten hold around 8%. Concerning this clonotype itself: No antigen is known for it. Just one base apart from a much larger clone, this may be a read error.

The rearrangement uses TRBV11-3 and TRBJ1-1; D not resolved. This clonotype originated in a woman under 30 with Graves' hyperthyroidism. The specimen was peripheral blood or thyroid tissue (not recorded which). The CDR3 region has the DNA TGTGCCAGCAGCTTGTTTCCGTTGAACACTGGAGCTTTCTTT. Its protein product is CASSLFPLNTGAFF.